What follows is one T cell receptor (beta chain) and its context. Its antigen is currently unknown. CDR1 and CDR2 (germline): DFQATT, SNEGSKA (reference sequence). The CDR3 loop spans 13 amino acids. The sample belongs to a study of Graves' ophthalmopathy and Graves' hyperthyroidism. The study's findings and limits: In blood, most expanded thyroid clonotypes above 0.001 frequency were also detected.

Amplified material comprised TCR beta CDR3 regions derived from RNA transcripts. HTBI-primed RT-PCR formed the first round, and a multiplex PCR formed the second. TCRdb ran MiXCR on the multiplex PCR reads and lists one entry per CDR3 protein. The sample shows 200,000 to 300,000 distinct CDR3 sequences, about 47% of them seen only once. Every ophthalmopathy donor presented moderate-to-severe activity, CAS ≥3, NOSPECS ≥4 and duration under 3 months. Sequenced input: peripheral blood. The sequence derives from an adult man with Graves' ophthalmopathy. The chain joins TRBV20-1 to TRBJ2-5, with D perhaps TRBD2 (5 bases). The J call is doubtful: the DNA matches TRBJ2-1 better. The CDR3 region has the DNA TGCAGTGCTGGGTCTGGAGGTACGGATGAGCAGTTCTTC. Residues: CSAGSGGTDEQFF.